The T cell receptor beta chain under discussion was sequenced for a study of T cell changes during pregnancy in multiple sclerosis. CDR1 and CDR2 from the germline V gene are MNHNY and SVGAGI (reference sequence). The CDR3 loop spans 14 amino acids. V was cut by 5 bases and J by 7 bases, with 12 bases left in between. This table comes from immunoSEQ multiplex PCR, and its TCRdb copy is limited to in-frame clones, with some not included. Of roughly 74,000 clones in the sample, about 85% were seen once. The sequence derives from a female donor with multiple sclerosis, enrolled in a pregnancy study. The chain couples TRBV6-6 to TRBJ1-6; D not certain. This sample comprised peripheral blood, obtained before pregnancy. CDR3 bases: TGTGCCAGCAGTGAGATGGAGCAGAATTCACCCCTCCACTTT. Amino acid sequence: CASSEMEQNSPLHF.